The rows below give T cell receptor beta chains drawn from one sample of a study of shared clonotypes between healthy human individuals. This table comes from immunoSEQ multiplex PCR, and its TCRdb copy is limited to in-frame clones, with some not included. The sample holds around 700,000 clones, 92% seen once. Sequencing input: naive CD8+ T cells sorted from blood. These receptor sequences come from a man aged 30 to 45 in good health. Each CDR3 is given with its conserved first and last residue. A D gene is named only where the DNA matches it firmly. Clone size is not always given. Where it is, it says once, few, many or a class for expanded clones.

>NA|NA|TRBJ2-1|TRBV7-9
CASSDYRELGQFF
TGTGCCAGCAGCGACTACAGGGAATTGGGGCAGTTCTTC
>NA|NA|TRBJ2-7|TRBV5-1
CASSFWGTLDEQYF
TGCGCCAGCAGCTTTTGGGGCACCCTCGACGAGCAGTACTTC
>NA|NA|TRBJ2-1|TRBV9
CASSPRRTNEQFF
TGTGCCAGCAGCCCCCGGCGGACGAATGAGCAGTTCTTC
>few|TRBD2|TRBJ2-7|TRBV19
CASSIASGGYEQYF
TGTGCCAGTAGTATCGCTAGCGGAGGTTACGAGCAGTACTTC
>NA|NA|TRBJ1-3|TRBV10-3
CAITPGLSGNTIYF
TGTGCCATCACCCCGGGCCTCTCTGGAAACACCATATATTTT
>NA|TRBD2|TRBJ2-2|TRBV4-3
CASRFSGSSFTGELFF
TGCGCCAGCAGGTTTAGCGGGAGTTCTTTCACCGGGGAGCTGTTTTTT
>NA|NA|TRBJ1-2|TRBV18
CASSQTAGTDYGYTF
TGTGCCAGCTCACAAACCGCGGGGACGGACTATGGCTACACCTTC
>NA|TRBD1|TRBJ2-1|TRBV7-9
CASSLDRGSRNEQFF
TGTGCCAGCAGCTTAGACAGGGGAAGTCGAAATGAGCAGTTCTTC
>NA|TRBD1|TRBJ2-3|TRBV30
CAWRAPGQWGDTQYF
TGTGCCTGGAGGGCACCGGGACAGTGGGGAGATACGCAGTATTTT
>NA|TRBD2|TRBJ2-3|TRBV29-1
CSVVWLAGLKFGTYTQYF
TGCAGCGTTGTATGGCTAGCGGGACTCAAATTTGGAACATATACGCAGTATTTT
>NA|NA|TRBJ1-1|TRBV13
CASSLGLPAAEAFF
TGTGCCAGCAGCTTAGGACTGCCTGCTGCCGAAGCTTTCTTT
>NA|NA|TRBJ1-1|TRBV27
CASSPDMVKAFF
TGTGCCAGCAGTCCGGACATGGTTAAGGCTTTCTTT
>NA|NA|TRBJ2-2|TRBV27
CASSSLTGALPGELFF
TGTGCCAGCAGTTCTCTCACAGGCGCCCTCCCCGGGGAGCTGTTTTTT
>NA|NA|TRBJ2-5|TRBV7-6
CASSLYLETQYF
TGTGCCAGCAGCTTATACCTAGAGACCCAGTACTTC
>NA|NA|TRBJ2-1|TRBV15
CATRGAFTYNEQFF
TGTGCCACCAGGGGTGCGTTTACCTACAATGAGCAGTTCTTC
>NA|NA|TRBJ2-7|TRBV7-9
CASSPTDSYEQYF
TGTGCCAGCAGCCCCACAGACTCCTACGAGCAGTACTTC
>NA|TRBD1|TRBJ2-5|TRBV27
CASSYRGQETQYF
TGTGCCAGCAGCTACAGGGGCCAAGAGACCCAGTACTTC
>NA|TRBD1|TRBJ2-6|TRBV7-6
CASSTRDRVSGANVLTF
TGTGCCAGCAGCACCCGGGACAGGGTTTCCGGGGCCAACGTCCTGACTTTC
>NA|TRBD1|TRBJ1-2|TRBV27
CASSPRTGNPYGYTF
TGTGCCAGCAGTCCTAGGACAGGAAACCCTTATGGCTACACCTTC
>NA|NA|TRBJ2-3|TRBV30
CAWGSVTDTQYF
TGTGCCTGGGGTAGCGTCACAGATACGCAGTATTTT
>NA|NA|TRBJ2-7|TRBV2
CASSGLTGTSYEQYF
TGTGCCAGCTCGGGCCTCACCGGGACCTCCTACGAGCAGTACTTC
>NA|TRBD1|TRBJ1-2|TRBV7-9
CASSLGGQGLAYGYTF
TGTGCCAGCAGCTTAGGAGGACAGGGGCTGGCGTATGGCTACACCTTC
>NA|NA|TRBJ2-1|TRBV14
CASSQEVLDSVSHEQFF
TGTGCCAGCAGCCAAGAGGTCCTTGATAGCGTTTCCCATGAGCAGTTCTTC
>NA|TRBD1|TRBJ2-1|TRBV11-3
CASSLDTGGSYNEQFF
TGTGCCAGCAGCTTAGATACAGGGGGATCCTACAATGAGCAGTTCTTC